This T cell receptor beta chain was identified during a study of OX40 agonist ivuxolimab in advanced cancers. Background on the study: The diagnoses of dose-escalation patients were hepatocellular carcinoma, melanoma, renal cell or head and neck cancer.

Notes on the study in general: Among T cells, CD8+ cells averaged more expanded clones than CD4+ cells.

Assay used: immunoSEQ multiplex PCR; TCRdb lists only in-frame clones, some missing. The repertoire holds about 38,000 clones, with around 87% as singletons. V lost 5 bases, J lost 0 bases, and 15 bases lay in between. There are 16 residues in the CDR3. Germline assignment: CDR1 LGHNA and CDR2 YNFKEQ. Note on this clone: Its antigen remains unidentified.

The TCR originated in an adult with an advanced solid tumor such as melanoma, head and neck, liver or kidney cancer. The chain joins TRBV4-2 to TRBJ2-3; D perhaps matches TRBD2 (6 bases). This sample comprised CD4+ or CD8+ T cells sorted from blood, obtained in a trial of the OX40 agonist ivuxolimab. The CDR3 nucleotides are TGTGCCAGCAGCATGGGGACTGCCCCGAGCACAGATACGCAGTATTTT. Translating it yields CASSMGTAPSTDTQYF.